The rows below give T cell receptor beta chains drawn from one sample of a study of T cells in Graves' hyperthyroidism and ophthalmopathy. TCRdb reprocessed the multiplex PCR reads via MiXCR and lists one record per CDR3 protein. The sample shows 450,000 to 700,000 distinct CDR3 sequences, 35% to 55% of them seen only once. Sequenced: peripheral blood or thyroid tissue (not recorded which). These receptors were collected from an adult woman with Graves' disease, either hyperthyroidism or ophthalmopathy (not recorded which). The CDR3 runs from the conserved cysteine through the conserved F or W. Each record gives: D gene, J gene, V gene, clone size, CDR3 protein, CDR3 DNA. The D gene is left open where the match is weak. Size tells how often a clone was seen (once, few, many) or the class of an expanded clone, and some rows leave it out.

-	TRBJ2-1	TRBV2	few	CASSIPGAHHNEQFF	TGTGCCAGCAGTATCCCAGGGGCACACCACAATGAGCAGTTCTTC
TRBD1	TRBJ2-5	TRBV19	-	CASSTRQGWGETQYF	TGTGCCAGTAGTACCCGACAGGGGTGGGGAGAGACCCAGTACTTC
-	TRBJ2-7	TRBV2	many	CASSEDPLFDEQYF	TGTGCCAGCAGTGAAGACCCCCTTTTCGACGAGCAGTACTTC
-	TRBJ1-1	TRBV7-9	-	CASQAITEAFF	TGTGCCAGCCAGGCGATCACTGAAGCTTTCTTT
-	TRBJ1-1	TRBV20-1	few	CSARVAGNTEAFF	TGCAGTGCTAGAGTTGCAGGGAACACTGAAGCTTTCTTT
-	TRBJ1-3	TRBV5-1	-	CASSPQGGNTIYF	TGTGCCAGCAGTCCTCAGGGGGGAAACACCATATATTTT
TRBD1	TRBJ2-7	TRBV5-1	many	CASSPAAGQGVTYEQYF	TGCGCCAGCAGCCCCGCCGCAGGGCAGGGGGTCACCTACGAGCAGTACTTC
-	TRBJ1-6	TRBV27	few	CASSDRTSSYNSPLHF	TGTGCCAGCAGCGACAGGACGAGCTCCTATAATTCACCCCTCCACTTT
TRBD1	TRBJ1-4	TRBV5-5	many	CASSLRGQGARTEKLFF	TGTGCCAGCAGCTTGAGGGGACAGGGGGCGCGAACTGAAAAACTGTTTTTT
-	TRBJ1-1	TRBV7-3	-	CASSLGGVLIMNTEAFF	TGTGCCAGCAGCTTAGGTGGGGTTCTGATAATGAACACTGAAGCTTTCTTT
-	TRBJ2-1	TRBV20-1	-	CSAGWARIKNEQFF	TGCAGTGCTGGGTGGGCCCGTATTAAGAATGAGCAGTTCTTC
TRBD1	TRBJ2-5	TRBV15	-	CATSKGSGGAETQYF	TGTGCCACCAGCAAAGGCTCAGGGGGCGCGGAGACCCAGTACTTC
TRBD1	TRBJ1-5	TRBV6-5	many	CASSRQGARVDQPQHF	TGTGCCAGCAGTCGACAGGGGGCTCGGGTTGATCAGCCCCAGCATTTT
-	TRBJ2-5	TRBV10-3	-	CAISAGGRETQYF	TGTGCCATCAGTGCAGGGGGGAGAGAGACCCAGTACTTC
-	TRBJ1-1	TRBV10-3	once	CAISIPGDTEAFF	TGTGCCATCAGTATTCCAGGGGACACTGAAGCTTTCTTT
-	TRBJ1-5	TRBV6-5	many	CASSRAGYQPQHF	TGTGCCAGCTCCCGGGCGGGATATCAGCCCCAGCATTTT
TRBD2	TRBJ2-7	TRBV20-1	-	CSARDKFAGGGTQYF	TGCAGTGCTAGAGATAAGTTTGCGGGGGGGGGAACGCAGTACTTC
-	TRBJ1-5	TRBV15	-	CATSINRDRNQPQHF	TGTGCCACCAGCATAAACAGGGATCGCAATCAGCCCCAGCATTTT
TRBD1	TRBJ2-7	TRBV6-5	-	CASSYSDRGGEQYF	TGTGCCAGCAGTTACAGCGACAGGGGAGGCGAGCAGTACTTC
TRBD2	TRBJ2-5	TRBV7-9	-	CASSLGGTSGVETQYF	TGTGCCAGCAGCTTAGGTGGGACTAGCGGAGTAGAGACCCAGTACTTC
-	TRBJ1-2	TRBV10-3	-	CAISEPVYGYTF	TGTGCCATCAGTGAGCCCGTCTATGGCTACACCTTC
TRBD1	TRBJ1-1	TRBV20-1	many	CSASVTGETEAFF	TGCAGTGCTAGTGTGACAGGGGAAACTGAAGCTTTCTTT
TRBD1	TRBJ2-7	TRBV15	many	CATEPGQGYEQYF	TGTGCCACTGAACCGGGACAGGGCTACGAGCAGTACTTC
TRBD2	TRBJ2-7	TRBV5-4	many	CAGQRDSAYEQYF	TGTGCCGGTCAGCGGGACTCAGCCTACGAGCAGTACTTC
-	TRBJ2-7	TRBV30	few	CAWRADSTREQYF	TGTGCCTGGAGAGCGGACAGCACAAGGGAGCAGTACTTC
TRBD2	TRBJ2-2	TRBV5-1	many	CASQGLASAGELFF	TGCGCCAGCCAGGGACTAGCGAGCGCCGGGGAGCTGTTTTTT
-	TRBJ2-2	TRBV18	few	CASSPITDGELFF	TGTGCCAGCTCACCGATCACGGACGGGGAGCTGTTTTTT
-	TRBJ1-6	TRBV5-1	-	CASSTTGVNTNSPLHF	TGCGCCAGCAGCACCACAGGAGTGAACACCAATTCACCCCTCCACTTT
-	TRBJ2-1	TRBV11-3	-	CASSLRREQPYNEQFF	TGTGCCAGCAGCTTAAGAAGGGAACAACCCTACAATGAGCAGTTCTTC
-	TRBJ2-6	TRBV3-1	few	CASSPAWFSGANVLTF	TGTGCCAGCAGCCCTGCCTGGTTCTCTGGGGCCAACGTCCTGACTTTC
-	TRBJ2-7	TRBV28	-	CAGSPEGEGRPYEQYF	TGTGCCGGCAGCCCTGAGGGGGAGGGCCGCCCCTACGAGCAGTACTTC
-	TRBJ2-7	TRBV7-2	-	CASSFEGNPTYEQYF	TGTGCCAGCAGCTTCGAGGGTAACCCAACCTACGAGCAGTACTTC
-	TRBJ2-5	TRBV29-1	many	CSVGAPGQQTQYF	TGCAGCGTCGGCGCCCCGGGACAACAGACCCAGTACTTC
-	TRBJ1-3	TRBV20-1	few	CSARPQGNTIYF	TGCAGTGCTAGACCACAGGGAAACACCATATATTTT
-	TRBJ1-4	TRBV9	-	CASSVELRVTNEKLFF	TGTGCCAGCAGCGTAGAGCTCAGAGTGACTAATGAAAAACTGTTTTTT
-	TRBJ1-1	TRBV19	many	CASSMSGGNTEAFF	TGTGCCAGTAGTATGAGCGGGGGGAACACTGAAGCTTTCTTT
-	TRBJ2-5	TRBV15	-	CATSTQGGSETQYF	TGTGCCACCAGCACACAGGGAGGTTCAGAGACCCAGTACTTC
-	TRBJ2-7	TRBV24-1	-	CATSDREAQYF	TGTGCCACCAGTGATCGAGAGGCGCAGTACTTC
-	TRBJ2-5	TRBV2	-	CASSEKTQYF	TGTGCCAGCAGTGAGAAGACCCAGTACTTC
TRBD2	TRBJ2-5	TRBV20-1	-	CSASSRWASGRAAQETQYF	TGCAGTGCCAGCAGCCGGTGGGCTAGCGGGAGGGCTGCCCAAGAGACCCAGTACTTC
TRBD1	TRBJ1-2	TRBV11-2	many	CASSLTGAPGYGYTF	TGTGCCAGCAGCTTAACAGGGGCGCCGGGCTATGGCTACACCTTC
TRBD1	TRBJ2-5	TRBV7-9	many	CASRPTGGSETQYF	TGTGCCAGCAGACCTACAGGGGGCTCGGAGACCCAGTACTTC
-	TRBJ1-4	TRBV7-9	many	CASSPGGLNEKLFF	TGTGCCAGCAGCCCCGGGGGGTTGAATGAAAAACTGTTTTTT
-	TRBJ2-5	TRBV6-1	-	CASTMQETQYF	TGTGCCAGCACTATGCAAGAGACCCAGTACTTC
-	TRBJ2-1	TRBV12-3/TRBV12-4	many	CASSYSVNSYNEQFF	TGTGCCAGCAGTTATAGCGTGAACTCCTACAATGAGCAGTTCTTC